This T cell receptor (beta chain) stems from a study of blood T cell repertoires in COVID-19 (dated by TCRdb to 2019 to 2021). About the investigation overall: The collaborator samples originated in the United States, Italy and Spain and spanned the acute and convalescent phases of COVID-19. The material from the prospective study consisted of cDNA or gDNA derived from T cells, B-cell-depleted T cells, or PBMCs. Subjects who had been exposed to COVID-19, were actively infected with it, or had recovered from it provided the deeply sampled blood TCRbeta repertoires that made up the dataset. A freely available public database, intended as a resource for researchers studying the immune response to SARS-CoV-2, is where the repertoires were released. The samples were drawn from two sources: the first 160 participants of the ongoing ImmuneRACE study, and 1,000 to 1,500 subjects contributed by 6 global collaborators. Nearly every sample came with metadata listing a de-identified subject ID, COVID-19 status, age in years and sex. Where available, HLA class I and class II types were taken from metadata supplied by the sample provider and were not determined by assay-based typing. Study-wide conclusions, independent of this receptor: Clinical and demographic metadata were provided uncurated, with the amount varying by source and participant.

One collaborating source in Seattle enrolled patients while the patients were actively infected and followed the patients over time throughout the course of disease. Collaborating institutions collected whole blood in K2EDTA tubes following their own protocols. Collaborator samples were shipped for TCRbeta analysis as frozen whole blood, isolated PBMCs, or DNA extracted from either sample type. Comments on this clone: This receptor's antigen is unknown. No quality values exist for individual bases; no much larger clone is one base distant.

The immunoSEQ Assay, a bias-controlled multiplex PCR, was used to amplify TCRbeta CDR3 regions from genomic DNA. The source study handled its data this way. Nucleated cell counts per sample were estimated from amplification of reference gene primers within the assay. Sequence reads were collapsed and filtered to measure the absolute abundance of every unique TCRbeta CDR3 rearrangement. For each sample, productive Simpson clonality was calculated by taking the square root of Simpson's diversity index across productive rearrangements. What TCRdb holds here is the immuneACCESS table cut down to in-frame rearrangements. Part of the clones is not present; checked against another copy, under half of the missing clones reflect an unresolved V gene, and the others are unexplained. The V and J calls and the clone size are those of that table, but D and trimming were determined from the DNA. The sample contains about 200,000 clones, 82% of them found a single time. The ten top clones hold around 8% of the sample.

This sequence was found in a woman aged 55 to 70 with COVID-19, enrolled during active disease. The sample comprised peripheral blood.

The CDR3 protein is CASSRGVFRDRRKSSGANVLTF. The nucleotide sequence is TGTGCCAGCAGCCGAGGTGTATTCCGGGACAGGAGGAAAAGCTCTGGGGCCAACGTCCTGACTTTC. The rearranged segments are TRBV7-8 and TRBJ2-6, with TRBD1 matching 8 junction bases. Including the terminal cysteine and phenylalanine, the CDR3 comprises 22 residues. Of the read, only the CDR3 DNA is kept; its 66 bases are in frame from base 1. Trimming leaves V shorter by 5 bases and J shorter by 0 bases, with the junction holding 21 bases beyond the gene matches. The germline V gene encodes CDR1 SGHVS and CDR2 FQNEAQ.